This entry describes one T cell receptor (beta chain). No antigen is known for it. Some clones are missing from TCRdb's copy, which holds only in-frame ones; the method was immunoSEQ multiplex PCR. The sample consists of tens of thousands of clones, approximately 78% of them appearing once. These data come from a study of PD-1 blockade in classical Hodgkin lymphoma. Study-level results: With CD4+ cells, TCR diversity rose significantly by C4D1, but not with CD8+ cells. Baseline diversity resembling that of newly diagnosed patients was seen in complete responders.

Germline V CDR1 and CDR2: MNHNY, SVGAGI (reference sequence). The CDR3 totals 13 residues. V shed 6 bases and J 8 bases; nucleotides not matched to a gene: 7. Patients all relapsed after autologous stem cell transplantation, and there was variation in brentuximab vedotin exposure. The chain combines TRBV6-6 with TRBJ2-3, with TRBD2 matching over 8 bases. The receptor's source is a human donor with classical Hodgkin lymphoma. This specimen consisted of peripheral blood mononuclear cells (PBMCs), obtained at baseline. CDR3 coding DNA: TGTGCCAGCAGCCGAACTAGCGGCGCTACGCAGTATTTT. The encoded protein is CASSRTSGATQYF.